This T cell receptor (beta chain) was retrieved from a study of T cells in localized non-small cell lung cancer. Study findings and constraints: Heterogeneity within the tumor remains possible, as just one region underwent sequencing. Adjacent lung was found to contain a median roughly 60 of the top 100 tumor clones. Longer overall survival associated with higher blood T cell density; shorter survival with higher adjacent-lung clonality. Of the tissues analyzed, uninvolved adjacent lung showed maximal T cell clonality, greater than tumor.

The germline gives CDR1 MNHEY, CDR2 SVGAGI. This CDR3 region has 13 residues. V lost 5 bases, J lost 2 bases, and 9 bases lay in between. Comment on this clone: Its matching antigen is unknown.

Clones were sequenced by immunoSEQ multiplex PCR, and TCRdb holds only the in-frame ones, with some missing. The table shows roughly 38,000 clones, with over 70% occurring only once. This material consisted of peripheral blood, taken before any cancer treatment. The source of this sequence is a woman aged 35-70 years with stage I lung adenocarcinoma. The V call is TRBV6-5, the J call TRBJ1-1; D ambiguous. Here the CDR3 DNA reads TGTGCCAGCAGTCCTGGCCCTAACACTGAAGCTTTCTTT. Translation gives CASSPGPNTEAFF.